Reported below is one T cell receptor (beta chain). The sample comes from a study of blood T cell repertoires in COVID-19. The age range of participants was about 18 to 90 years, with residence in roughly 25 US areas. This CDR3 comprises 15 residues. CDR1 is MNHEY, CDR2 SVGAGI, per germline. Trimming took off 6 bases at V and 3 bases at J, with 15 bases between the two ends. Per the original data handling: Estimation of nucleated cell counts was performed using reference gene primer amplification. The repertoire was sequenced with immunoSEQ multiplex PCR; TCRdb's copy has only in-frame clones and lacks some. That table furnishes V, J and clone size, whereas the DNA furnished D and trimming. This sample has around 360,000 clones, with around 87% found just once.

The sample consisted of PBMCs or T cells enriched from blood (not recorded which). The genes are TRBV6-5 and TRBJ1-5, with TRBD1 as a possible D gene (5 bases). This receptor was obtained from a man aged 40-49 years in a cohort exposed to, infected with or recovered from COVID-19 (not recorded which). Written as DNA, the CDR3 is TGTGCCAGCAGACGCCGTGACAGCCTCAATCAGCCCCAGCATTTT. Translated: CASRRRDSLNQPQHF.